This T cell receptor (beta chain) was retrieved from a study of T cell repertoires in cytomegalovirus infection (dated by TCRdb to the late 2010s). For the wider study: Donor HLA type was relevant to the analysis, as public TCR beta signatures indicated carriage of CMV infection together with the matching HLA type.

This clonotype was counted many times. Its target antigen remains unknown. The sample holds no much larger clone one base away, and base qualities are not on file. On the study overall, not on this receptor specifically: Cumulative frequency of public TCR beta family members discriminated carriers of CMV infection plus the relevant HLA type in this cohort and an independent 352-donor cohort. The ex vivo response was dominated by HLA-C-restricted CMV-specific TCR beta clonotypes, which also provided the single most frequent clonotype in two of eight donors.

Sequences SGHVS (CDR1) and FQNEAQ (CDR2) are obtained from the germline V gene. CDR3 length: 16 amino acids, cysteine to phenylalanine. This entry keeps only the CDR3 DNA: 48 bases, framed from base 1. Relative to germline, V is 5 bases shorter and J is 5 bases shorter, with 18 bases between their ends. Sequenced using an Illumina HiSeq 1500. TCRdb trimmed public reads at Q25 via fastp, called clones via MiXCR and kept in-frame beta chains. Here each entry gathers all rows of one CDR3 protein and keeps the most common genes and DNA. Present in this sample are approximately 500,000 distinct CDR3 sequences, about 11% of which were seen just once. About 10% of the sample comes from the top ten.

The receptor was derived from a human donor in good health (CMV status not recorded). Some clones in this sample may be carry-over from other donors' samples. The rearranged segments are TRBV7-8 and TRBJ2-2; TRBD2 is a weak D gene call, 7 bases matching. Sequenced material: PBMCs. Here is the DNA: TGTGCCAGCAGCCTTAGGGGGGGGCCGAGAACCGGGGAGCTGTTTTTT. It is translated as CASSLRGGPRTGELFF.